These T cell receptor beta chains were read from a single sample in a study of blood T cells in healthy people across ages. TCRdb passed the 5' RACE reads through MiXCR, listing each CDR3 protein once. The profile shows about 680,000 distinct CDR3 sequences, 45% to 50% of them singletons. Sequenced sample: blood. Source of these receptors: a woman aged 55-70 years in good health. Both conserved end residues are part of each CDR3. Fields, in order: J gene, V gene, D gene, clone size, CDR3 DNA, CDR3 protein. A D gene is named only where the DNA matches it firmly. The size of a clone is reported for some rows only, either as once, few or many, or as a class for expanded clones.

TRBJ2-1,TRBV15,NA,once,TGTGCCACCAGCAGAACACAGTTCGATGAGCAGTTCTTC,CATSRTQFDEQFF
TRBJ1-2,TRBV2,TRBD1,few,TGTGCCAGCAGCGTTGGACAGGGGGCGGGCTATGGCTACACCTTC,CASSVGQGAGYGYTF
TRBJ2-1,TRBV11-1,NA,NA,TGTGCCGGCAGCTTAATAGCATTTGAGCAGTTCTTC,CAGSLIAFEQFF
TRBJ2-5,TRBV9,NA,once,TGTGCCAGCAGCCCCAGACCAGAGGGAGAGACCCAGTACTTC,CASSPRPEGETQYF
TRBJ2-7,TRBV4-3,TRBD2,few,TGCGCCAGCAGCCCCGCCCTAGCGGTTTACTACGAGCAGTACTTC,CASSPALAVYYEQYF
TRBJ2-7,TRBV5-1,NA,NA,TGCGCCAGCAGCAGTTTCGGGAGCGCTAGCGCTCCTAGCTCCTACGAGCAGTACTTC,CASSSFGSASAPSSYEQYF
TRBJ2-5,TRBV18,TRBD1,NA,TGTGCCAGCTCACCACCGAGTAACAGGGGGAGAGAGCAGTACTTC,CASSPPSNRGREQYF
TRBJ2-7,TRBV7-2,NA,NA,TGTGCCAGCAGCCCCCCCGGGAGTAGATGGGGCAATGAGCAGTACTTC,CASSPPGSRWGNEQYF
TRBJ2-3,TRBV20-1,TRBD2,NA,TGCAGTGCCCGTCAGCGGGAGGAACTAGATACGCAGTATTTT,CSARQREELDTQYF
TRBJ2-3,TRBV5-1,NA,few,TGCGCCAGCAGCTTGTTCGCGACAACTAGCACAGATACGCAGTATTTT,CASSLFATTSTDTQYF
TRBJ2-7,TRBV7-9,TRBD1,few,TGTGCCAGCAGCTACGGACAGGCCTACGAGCAGTACTTC,CASSYGQAYEQYF
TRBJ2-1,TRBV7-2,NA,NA,TGTGCCAGCAGCTTAGCGATTGCAAATGAGCAGTTCTTC,CASSLAIANEQFF
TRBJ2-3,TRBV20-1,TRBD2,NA,TGCAGTGCGGGACTCGGGGGGGATACGCAGTATTTT,CSAGLGGDTQYF
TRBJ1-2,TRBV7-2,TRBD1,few,TGTGCCAGCAGCTTGCCTGGACAGGGGGCAGGGGGCTACACCTTC,CASSLPGQGAGGYTF
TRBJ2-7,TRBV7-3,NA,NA,TGTGCCAGCAGCTTAGGGGGGATGCACGACGAGCAGTACTTC,CASSLGGMHDEQYF
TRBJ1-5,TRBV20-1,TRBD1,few,TGCAGTGCTAGCAGGCCAGGGGGGAACAATCAGCCCCAGCATTTT,CSASRPGGNNQPQHF
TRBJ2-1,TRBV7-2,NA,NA,TGTGCCAGCAGCTCCGGACCTGAGAGGGGGCAGTTCTTC,CASSSGPERGQFF
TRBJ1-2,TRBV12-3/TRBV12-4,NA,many,TGTGCCAGCAGTTTAGATCTACAGCCTAACTATGGCTACACCTTC,CASSLDLQPNYGYTF
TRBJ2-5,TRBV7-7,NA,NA,TGTGCCAGCAGTCGGAACTCACCTTTCCACCAAGAGACCCAGTACTTC,CASSRNSPFHQETQYF
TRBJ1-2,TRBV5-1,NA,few,TGCGCCAGCAGCTTGTCGGGGCTGGGTGGCTACACCTTC,CASSLSGLGGYTF
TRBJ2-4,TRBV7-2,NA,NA,TGTGCCAGCAGCATAACGAGGGGGGTAAACAAAAACATTCAGTACTTC,CASSITRGVNKNIQYF
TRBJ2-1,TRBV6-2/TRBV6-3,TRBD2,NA,TGTGCCAGCAGCCCCTCGGGTAGCGGGAGCATCTATGAGCAGTTCTTC,CASSPSGSGSIYEQFF
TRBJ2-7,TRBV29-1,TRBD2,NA,TGCAGCGTTGGGGTAGCGGGAGCCTACGAGCAGTACTTC,CSVGVAGAYEQYF
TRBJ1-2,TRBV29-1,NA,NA,TGCAGCGTCCCCGCGCAGGGCCTCCCGAGATATGGCTACACCTTC,CSVPAQGLPRYGYTF
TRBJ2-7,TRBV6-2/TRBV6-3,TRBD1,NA,TGTGCCATCAACACTCGGACAGGTCGCCACGAGCAGTACTTC,CAINTRTGRHEQYF
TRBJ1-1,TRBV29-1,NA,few,TGCAGCGTTGTGGGTGCTCTGAACACTGAAGCTTTCTTT,CSVVGALNTEAFF
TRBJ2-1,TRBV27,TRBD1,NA,TGTGCCAGCAGTCGAAAAGGGGACAGGGGGAATGAGCAGTTCTTC,CASSRKGDRGNEQFF
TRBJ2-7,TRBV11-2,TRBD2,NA,TGTGCCAGCAACAACGGGGGAGGGAGTCCCTACGAGCAGTACTTC,CASNNGGGSPYEQYF
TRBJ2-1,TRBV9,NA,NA,TGTGCCAGCAGCCCTATAGGGAATTACAATGAGCAGTTCTTC,CASSPIGNYNEQFF
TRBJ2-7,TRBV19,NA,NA,TGTGCCAGTAGTATACCTAAGGCGGCCCACGAGCAGTACTTC,CASSIPKAAHEQYF
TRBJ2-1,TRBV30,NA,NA,TGTGCCTGGAGTGTAAGTGGTTCTCTCAATGAGCAGTTCTTC,CAWSVSGSLNEQFF
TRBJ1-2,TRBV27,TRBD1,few,TGTGCCAGCAGTTCCACGGCAGGGGGCTATGGCTACACCTTC,CASSSTAGGYGYTF
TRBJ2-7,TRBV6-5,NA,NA,TGTGCCAGCAGTTACTCGGCAGGGTTTTCCTACGAGCAGTACTTC,CASSYSAGFSYEQYF
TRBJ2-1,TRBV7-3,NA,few,TGTGCCAGCAGCTCCCAAGGAAGGGAGCAGTTCTTC,CASSSQGREQFF
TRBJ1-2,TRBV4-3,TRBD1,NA,TGCGCCAGCAGCCACACGGACAGGGGGAGTTTCAACACCTTC,CASSHTDRGSFNTF
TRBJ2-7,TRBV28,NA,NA,TGTGCCAGCAGTTACAGGGGAGGGGGCGAGCAGTACTTC,CASSYRGGGEQYF
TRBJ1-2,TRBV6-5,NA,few,TGTGCCAGCAGTGGGGGGCCGATCTATGGCTACACCTTC,CASSGGPIYGYTF
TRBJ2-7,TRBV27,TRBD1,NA,TGTGCCAGCAGTTTCAGGGGGAATGCCTACGAGCAGTACTTC,CASSFRGNAYEQYF
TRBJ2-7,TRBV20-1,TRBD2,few,TGCAGTGCTCACCACGGACTAGCGGCATACGAGCAGTACTTC,CSAHHGLAAYEQYF
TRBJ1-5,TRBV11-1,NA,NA,TGTGCCAGCAGTTCAGGGGTCGGTCAGCCCCAGCATTTT,CASSSGVGQPQHF
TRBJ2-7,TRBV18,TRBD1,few,TGTGCCAGCTCACCCCGGGACAGCAGCTCCTACGAGCAGTACTTC,CASSPRDSSSYEQYF
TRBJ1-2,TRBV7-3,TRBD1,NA,TGTGCCAGCAGCTTAAGAGACAGGGTCGGCTACACCTTC,CASSLRDRVGYTF
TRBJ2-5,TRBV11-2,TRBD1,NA,TGTGCCAGCAGCACAACGACAGGGGGTTTGGAGACCCAGTACTTC,CASSTTTGGLETQYF
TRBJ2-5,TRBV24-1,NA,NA,TGTGCCACCGGCGGGAATCAAGAGACCCAGTACTTC,CATGGNQETQYF
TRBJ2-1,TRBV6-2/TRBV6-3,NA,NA,TGTGTCAGCAGCCTAGCGTCCTACAATGAGCAGTTCTTC,CVSSLASYNEQFF
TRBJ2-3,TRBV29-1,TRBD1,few,TGCAGCGTGGCCAGGGGACAGGGCCCAGATACGCAGTATTTT,CSVARGQGPDTQYF
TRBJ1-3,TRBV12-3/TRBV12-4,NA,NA,TGTGCCAGCAGGCCCCCAAGTTTCTCTGGAAACACCATATATTTT,CASRPPSFSGNTIYF
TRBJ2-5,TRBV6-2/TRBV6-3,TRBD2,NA,TGTGCCAGCAGTTCCGGACTAGCCTACAATAAGCAGTACTTC,CASSSGLAYNKQYF
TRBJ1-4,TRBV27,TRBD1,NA,TGTGCCAGCAGTTGGAGACGGGACAGGGGGGATGAAAAACTGTTTTTT,CASSWRRDRGDEKLFF
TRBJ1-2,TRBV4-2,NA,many,TGTGCCAGCAGCCAAGATCGTTCCAGCTCCTTTTATGGCTACACCTTC,CASSQDRSSSFYGYTF
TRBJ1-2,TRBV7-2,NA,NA,TGTGCCAGCAGCTCCGACTCGGTTGGCTACACCTTC,CASSSDSVGYTF
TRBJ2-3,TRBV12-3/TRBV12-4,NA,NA,TGTGCCAGCACCGACAGCACTAGCACAGATACGCAGTATTTT,CASTDSTSTDTQYF